This T cell receptor beta chain is drawn from a study of blood T cell repertoires in COVID-19. V dropped 9 bases and J dropped 2; count of bases not matched to a gene: 3. The CDR3 has 12 residues. Germline CDR1 SNHLY, CDR2 FYNNEI. The method was immunoSEQ multiplex PCR; TCRdb's version includes in-frame clones alone and lacks a portion of them. The repertoire has over 90,000 clones, about 89% of them found once; the top ten carry 3% to 3.5%. The receptor's source is a woman between 65 and 79 years old with acute or convalescent COVID-19. The sequenced sample was peripheral blood. J is TRBJ1-1 and V is TRBV2; 7 bases map to TRBD1. The CDR3 loop reads CARGTANTEAFF. CDR3 in DNA: TGTGCCAGAGGGACAGCCAACACTGAAGCTTTCTTT.